This is a list of T cell receptor beta chains from one sample in a study of blood T cell repertoires in COVID-19. Profiled with immunoSEQ multiplex PCR; TCRdb holds only in-frame clones, not every one. This table has 200,000 to 250,000 clones, around three quarters appearing once. Sequenced sample: peripheral blood. The receptors derive from a woman in her 70s with acute or convalescent COVID-19. Both conserved end residues are part of each CDR3. A D gene is named only where the DNA matches it firmly. Part of the rows lack a size; the others show once, few, many or a class for expanded clones.

D: NA
size: NA
V: TRBV18
J: TRBJ2-3
DNA: TGTGCCAGCTCCACCCGGCGGGGGCGCGATACGCAGTATTTT
CDR3: CASSTRRGRDTQYF

D: TRBD2
size: NA
V: TRBV7-6
J: TRBJ2-3
DNA: TGTGCCAGCAGCTTAGGGGGACTAGCGGGGGCCGCAGATACGCAGTATTTT
CDR3: CASSLGGLAGAADTQYF

D: TRBD1
size: NA
V: TRBV11-3
J: TRBJ2-2
DNA: TGTGCCAGCAGCTTGGGACAGGGTAACACCGGGGAGCTGTTTTTT
CDR3: CASSLGQGNTGELFF

D: TRBD2
size: NA
V: TRBV10-3
J: TRBJ2-5
DNA: TGTGCCATCAGTGAGCCTCGGGGGGACCTACAAGAGACCCAGTACTTC
CDR3: CAISEPRGDLQETQYF

D: NA
size: NA
V: TRBV4-1
J: TRBJ2-7
DNA: TGCGCCAGCAGCCAAGCTCCCTACGAGCAGTACTTC
CDR3: CASSQAPYEQYF

D: NA
size: NA
V: TRBV21-1
J: TRBJ1-2
DNA: TGTGCCAGCACCAGGAAGCCAAGGCTCCCTTTCAACTATGGCTACACCTTC
CDR3: CASTRKPRLPFNYGYTF

D: NA
size: NA
V: TRBV11-2
J: TRBJ2-1
DNA: TGTGCCAGCAGCTTAGTACCCCTAGCGCAGGCGAACAATGAGCAGTTCTTC
CDR3: CASSLVPLAQANNEQFF

D: NA
size: NA
V: TRBV6-5
J: TRBJ2-2
DNA: TGTGCCAGCAGCTCGGGGATTAACACCGGGGAGCTGTTTTTT
CDR3: CASSSGINTGELFF

D: NA
size: few
V: TRBV18
J: TRBJ2-7
DNA: TGTGCCAGCTCACCCGCGGCAGCCTACGAGCAGTACTTC
CDR3: CASSPAAAYEQYF

D: NA
size: NA
V: TRBV4-2
J: TRBJ2-1
DNA: TGTGCCAGCAGGGAATATAGCGCTACCCCTAATGAGCAGTTCTTC
CDR3: CASREYSATPNEQFF

D: TRBD1
size: NA
V: TRBV10-3
J: TRBJ1-1
DNA: TGTGCCATCAGTGAGGGACAGGCGAACACTGAAGCTTTCTTT
CDR3: CAISEGQANTEAFF

D: TRBD2
size: NA
V: TRBV30
J: TRBJ2-1
DNA: TGTGCCTGGAGTCGGCGGGGGGGCCCTAGTGAGCAGTTCTTC
CDR3: CAWSRRGGPSEQFF

D: TRBD1
size: NA
V: TRBV5-1
J: TRBJ2-1
DNA: TGCGCCAGCAGCTACGGGACAGGGGGTTTAAATGAGCAGTTCTTC
CDR3: CASSYGTGGLNEQFF

D: NA
size: NA
V: TRBV3-1/TRBV3-2
J: TRBJ2-6
DNA: TGTGCCAGCAGCCCCGTCAGACCAACAGGGACGGGGGCCAACGTCCTGACTTTC
CDR3: CASSPVRPTGTGANVLTF

D: NA
size: NA
V: TRBV6-5
J: TRBJ1-1
DNA: TGTGCCAGCAGCCAAGAGTCGAACACTGAAGCTTTCTTT
CDR3: CASSQESNTEAFF

D: NA
size: NA
V: TRBV28
J: TRBJ1-5
DNA: TGTGCCAGCAGTCCCCCGGGGCAGCCCCAGCATTTT
CDR3: CASSPPGQPQHF

D: TRBD1
size: NA
V: TRBV3-1/TRBV3-2
J: TRBJ2-7
DNA: TGTGCCAGCAGCCAGCGGGACAGGGACTACGAGCAGTACTTC
CDR3: CASSQRDRDYEQYF

D: TRBD2
size: NA
V: TRBV7-9
J: TRBJ2-7
DNA: TGTGCCAGCAGCTTAGATTCGGGAGGTCCCGACTACGAGCAGTACTTC
CDR3: CASSLDSGGPDYEQYF

D: NA
size: few
V: TRBV5-6
J: TRBJ2-2
DNA: TGTGCCAGCAGTCACACAGGGGAGCTGTTTTTT
CDR3: CASSHTGELFF

D: TRBD1
size: NA
V: TRBV5-1
J: TRBJ1-6
DNA: TGCGCCAGCAGCTTGGAGGGACAGGGGGTAACTTCACCCCTCCACTTT
CDR3: CASSLEGQGVTSPLHF

D: TRBD1
size: NA
V: TRBV24-1
J: TRBJ1-2
DNA: TGTGCCATCGGACAGGACTATGGCTACACCTTC
CDR3: CAIGQDYGYTF

D: TRBD2
size: NA
V: TRBV27
J: TRBJ2-3
DNA: TGTGCCAGTCAACTAGCGGGGGGGCGAAATACGCAGTATTTT
CDR3: CASQLAGGRNTQYF